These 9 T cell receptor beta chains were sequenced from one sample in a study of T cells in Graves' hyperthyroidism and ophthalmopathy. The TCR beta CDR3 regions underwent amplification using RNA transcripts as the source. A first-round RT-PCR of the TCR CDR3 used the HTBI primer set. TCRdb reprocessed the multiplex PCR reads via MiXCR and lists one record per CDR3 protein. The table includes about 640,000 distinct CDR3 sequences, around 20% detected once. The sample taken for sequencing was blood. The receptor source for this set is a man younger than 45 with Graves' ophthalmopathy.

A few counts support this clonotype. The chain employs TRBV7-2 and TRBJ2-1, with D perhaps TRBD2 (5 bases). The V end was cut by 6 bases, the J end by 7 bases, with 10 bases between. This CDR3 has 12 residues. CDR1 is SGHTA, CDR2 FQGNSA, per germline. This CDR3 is CASRPVANEQFF. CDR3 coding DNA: TGTGCCAGCAGACCGGTAGCGAATGAGCAGTTCTTC.

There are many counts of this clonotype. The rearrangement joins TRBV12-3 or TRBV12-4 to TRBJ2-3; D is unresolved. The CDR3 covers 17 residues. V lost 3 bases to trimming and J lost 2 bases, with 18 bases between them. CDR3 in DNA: TGTGCCAGCAGTTTCCGACCGCTGGCGGATGACACAGATACGCAGTATTTT. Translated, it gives CASSFRPLADDTDTQYF.

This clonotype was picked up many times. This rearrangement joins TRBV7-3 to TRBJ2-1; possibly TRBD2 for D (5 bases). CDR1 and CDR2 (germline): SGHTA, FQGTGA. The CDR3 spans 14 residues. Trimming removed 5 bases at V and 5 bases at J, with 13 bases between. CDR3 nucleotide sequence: TGTGCCAGCAGCCCCTCCGGACTCGACAATGAGCAGTTCTTC. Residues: CASSPSGLDNEQFF.

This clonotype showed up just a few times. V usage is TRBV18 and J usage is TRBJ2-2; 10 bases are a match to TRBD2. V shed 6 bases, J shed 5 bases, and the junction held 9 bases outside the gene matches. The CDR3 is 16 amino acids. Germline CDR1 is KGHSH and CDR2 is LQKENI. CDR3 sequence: CASSPTGTSVTGELFF. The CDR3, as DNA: TGTGCCAGCTCCCCTACCGGGACTAGCGTGACCGGGGAGCTGTTTTTT. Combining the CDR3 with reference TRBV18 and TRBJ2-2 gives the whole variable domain NAGVMQNPRHLVRRRGQEARLRCSPMKGHSHVYWYRQLPEEGLKFMVYLQKENIIDESGMPKERFSAEFPKEGPSILRIQQVVRGDSAAYFCASSPTGTSVTGELFFGEGSRLTVL.

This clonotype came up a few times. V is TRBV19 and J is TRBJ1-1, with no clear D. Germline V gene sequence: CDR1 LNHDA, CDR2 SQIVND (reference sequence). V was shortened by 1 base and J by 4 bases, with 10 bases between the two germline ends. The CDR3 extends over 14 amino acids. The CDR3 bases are TGTGCCAGTAGTATAGTGAAGGGAGGCACTGAAGCTTTCTTT. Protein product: CASSIVKGGTEAFF.

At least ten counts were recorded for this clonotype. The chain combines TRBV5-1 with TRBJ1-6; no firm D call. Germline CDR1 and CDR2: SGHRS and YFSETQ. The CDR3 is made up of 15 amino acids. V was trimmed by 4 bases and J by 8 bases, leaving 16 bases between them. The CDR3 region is CASSAAGLWDSPLHF. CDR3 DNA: TGCGCCAGCAGCGCCGCCGGGCTTTGGGATTCACCCCTCCACTTT.

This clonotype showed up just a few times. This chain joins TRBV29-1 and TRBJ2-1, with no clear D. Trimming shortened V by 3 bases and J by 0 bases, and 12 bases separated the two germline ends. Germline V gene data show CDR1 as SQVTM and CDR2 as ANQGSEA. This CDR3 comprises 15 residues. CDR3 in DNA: TGCAGCGTTGAGGGTTTGGGCCCCTCCTACAATGAGCAGTTCTTC. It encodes CSVEGLGPSYNEQFF.

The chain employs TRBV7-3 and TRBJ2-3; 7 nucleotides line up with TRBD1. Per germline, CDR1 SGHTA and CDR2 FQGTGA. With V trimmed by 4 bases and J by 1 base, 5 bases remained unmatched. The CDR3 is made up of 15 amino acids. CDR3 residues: CASSSTGTGTDTQYF. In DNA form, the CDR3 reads TGTGCCAGCAGCTCAACTGGGACAGGCACAGATACGCAGTATTTT.

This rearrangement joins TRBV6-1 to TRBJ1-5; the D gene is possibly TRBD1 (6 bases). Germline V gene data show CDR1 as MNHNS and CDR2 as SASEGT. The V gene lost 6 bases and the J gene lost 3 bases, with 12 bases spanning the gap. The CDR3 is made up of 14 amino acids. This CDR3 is CASSHRVSNQPQHF. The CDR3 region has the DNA TGTGCCAGCAGCCACAGGGTTTCCAATCAGCCCCAGCATTTT.